These 19 T cell receptor beta chains share one sample of origin, sequenced in a study of CD4+ T cells in melanoma. Measured with immunoSEQ multiplex PCR; TCRdb has only the in-frame clones, and not every one. This table has approximately 6,700 clones, approximately 66% appearing once. The sample comprised cells from a culture (not recorded whether cultured in vitro). The source of these receptors is a human donor with melanoma.

The chain uses TRBV6-6 and TRBJ2-1, with D perhaps assigned TRBD1 or TRBD2 (6 bases each). This CDR3 has 17 amino acids. The ends were cut back, 5 bases at V and 0 bases at J, with 17 bases in the middle. Germline lookup yields CDR1 MNHNY and CDR2 SVGAGI (reference sequence). CDR3 DNA: TGTGCCAGCAGTAGATTCGAGGGGGGCGACTCCTACAATGAGCAGTTCTTC. The encoded protein is CASSRFEGGDSYNEQFF.

The rearrangement uses TRBV27 and TRBJ1-1; D remains ambiguous. The CDR3 spans 16 residues. Trimming removed 6 bases from V and 1 base from J, with 18 bases in between. From germline, CDR1 is MNHEY and CDR2 SMNVEV (reference sequence). The CDR3 loop reads CASSPIPLTQNTEAFF. The CDR3 DNA reads as TGTGCCAGCAGCCCGATACCCTTGACGCAGAACACTGAAGCTTTCTTT.

This clone is categorized as medium-sized. The chain is built from TRBV27 and TRBJ1-5, with D unresolved. The length of the CDR3 is 15 residues. V lost 7 bases to trimming and J lost 2 bases, with 15 bases between them. In germline, CDR1 is MNHEY, CDR2 SMNVEV (reference sequence). The CDR3 is CASTHWPMGNQPQHF. DNA for the CDR3: TGTGCCAGCACCCACTGGCCCATGGGCAATCAGCCCCAGCATTTT.

The rearrangement uses TRBV18 and TRBJ2-3; no firm D call. This CDR3 contains 14 residues. Between the trimmed V and J ends, which lost 3 bases and 1 base, there was a span of 8 bases. The germline gives CDR1 KGHSH, CDR2 LQKENI. DNA of the CDR3: TGTGCCAGCTCACCGAGCCGAGGCACAGATACGCAGTATTTT. Residues: CASSPSRGTDTQYF.

J is TRBJ2-1 and V is TRBV5-6; either TRBD1 or TRBD2 may supply D (5 bases each). This CDR3 has 14 residues. V was cut by 4 bases and J by 12 bases, with 20 bases left in between. The germline gives CDR1 SGHDT, CDR2 YYEEEE. In DNA form, the CDR3 reads TGTGCCAGCAGCCCGGACCGGGACGCCCGCGGGCAGTTCTTC. It codes for CASSPDRDARGQFF.

The rearrangement links TRBV6-2 or TRBV6-3 to TRBJ1-4; D gene unclear. CDR3 size: 13 residues. Trimming cost V 5 bases and J 0 bases, with 4 bases left between them. The germline CDR1 and CDR2 sequences are MNHEY and SVGEGT. In nucleotides, the CDR3 is TGTGCCAGCAGTCTTACAACTAATGAAAAACTGTTTTTT. Its protein is CASSLTTNEKLFF.

The V and J genes are TRBV9 and TRBJ1-2; 8 bases map to TRBD1. V was clipped by 4 bases and J by 0 bases; unmatched bases: 5. Germline assignment: CDR1 SGDLS and CDR2 YYNGEE. There are 15 residues in the CDR3. The CDR3 is CASSPDRAPNYGYTF. DNA for the CDR3: TGTGCCAGCAGCCCGGACAGGGCACCTAACTATGGCTACACCTTC.

The chain joins TRBV7-3 to TRBJ1-4, with D uncertain. V was shortened by 7 bases and J by 0 bases, with 12 bases between the two germline ends. The CDR3 spans 15 residues. Germline loops: CDR1 SGHTA, CDR2 FQGTGA. The CDR3 is CASTLPAATNEKLFF. The CDR3 DNA reads as TGTGCCAGCACGCTTCCGGCTGCAACTAATGAAAAACTGTTTTTT.

The V and J genes are TRBV19 and TRBJ1-1; 7 bases map to TRBD1. CDR3 length: 12 residues. V shed 6 bases, J shed 11 bases, and the junction held 9 bases outside the gene matches. Germline CDR1 reads LNHDA; CDR2 reads SQIVND (reference sequence). The CDR3 reads CASRLQGSEAFF. In DNA, the CDR3 is TGTGCCAGTAGGCTACAGGGGAGCGAGGCTTTCTTT. Full variable domain (remainder filled in from reference TRBV19 and TRBJ1-1): DGGITQSPKYLFRKEGQNVTLSCEQNLNHDAMYWYRQDPGQGLRLIYYSQIVNDFQKGDIAEGYSVSREKKESFPLTVTSAQKNPTAFYLCASRLQGSEAFFGQGTRLTVV.

This chain connects TRBV6-5 to TRBJ1-5; the match to TRBD1 covers 8 bases. CDR1 and CDR2 from the germline V gene are MNHEY and SVGAGI. The CDR3 totals 13 residues. The junction had 4 bases not matched to a gene; V was cut back by 6 bases and J by 6 bases. This CDR3 reads CASRLTGVQPQHF. CDR3 nucleotides: TGTGCCAGCAGGCTGACAGGGGTTCAGCCCCAGCATTTT.

The chain employs TRBV11-2 and TRBJ2-7; 9 nucleotides align to TRBD1. Losses at the gene ends were 5 bases for V and 7 bases for J; bases not matched to a gene: 9. In germline, CDR1 is SGHAT, CDR2 FQNNGV. This CDR3 region has 14 residues. The CDR3 here is CASSLTQGAWEQYF. The CDR3 nucleotides read TGTGCCAGCAGCCTAACACAGGGGGCGTGGGAGCAGTACTTC. Filled out from reference TRBV11-2 and TRBJ2-7, the complete variable domain reads EAGVAQSPRYKIIEKRQSVAFWCNPISGHATLYWYQQILGQGPKLLIQFQNNGVVDDSQLPKDRFSAERLKGVDSTLKIQPAKLEDSAVYLCASSLTQGAWEQYFGPGTRLTVT.

V and J are TRBV10-3 and TRBJ2-3; 10 bases align to TRBD1. Looked up from germline, CDR1 is ENHRY and CDR2 is SYGVKD. This CDR3 has 17 residues. The V gene end was trimmed by 0 bases and the J gene end by 1 base; junction bases not matched to a gene: 4. CDR3 bases: TGTGCCATCAGTGAGTCCCCCGGGACAGGGGGCACAGATACGCAGTATTTT. This translates into CAISESPGTGGTDTQYF.

The chain couples TRBV28 to TRBJ2-3, with TRBD2 as a possible D gene (6 bases). Trimming took 5 bases from V and 2 from J, leaving 17 bases between them. Germline CDR1 is MDHEN and CDR2 is SYDVKM. This CDR3 comprises 16 residues. CDR3 in DNA: TGTGCCAGCAGTCCTCCGGACTACGGGGACACAGATACGCAGTATTTT. It translates to CASSPPDYGDTDTQYF.

CDR3 in DNA: TGTGCCACCAGCACCTATCCGGGTCGAAATGAAAAACTGTTTTTT. Translation: CATSTYPGRNEKLFF. The chain is built from TRBV15 and TRBJ1-4, with D unclear. Germline CDR1 and CDR2: LNHNV and YYDKDF (reference sequence). CDR3 length: 15 amino acids. The germline V and J ends were trimmed by 4 bases and 5 bases, with 14 bases remaining between them. Variable domain in full (rest from reference TRBV15 and TRBJ1-4): DAMVIQNPRYQVTQFGKPVTLSCSQTLNHNVMYWYQQKSSQAPKLLFHYYDKDFNNEADTPDNFQSRRPNTSFCFLDIRSPGLGDTAMYLCATSTYPGRNEKLFFGSGTQLSVL.

V usage is TRBV18 and J usage is TRBJ2-7, with D perhaps matching TRBD1 (5 bases). Germline values: CDR1 KGHSH, CDR2 LQKENI. V was pared by 2 bases and J by 6 bases, with 11 bases between. CDR3 length equals 13 residues. CDR3 sequence (DNA): TGTGCCAGCTCACCATTTTCGCAGGGCGAGCAGTACTTC. Amino acid sequence: CASSPFSQGEQYF.

The sample holds a few counts of this clone. This chain connects TRBV28 to TRBJ1-1; no reliable D call. Deletions cut 8 bases from V and 1 base from J, with 8 bases between. In germline, CDR1 is MDHEN, CDR2 SYDVKM. The CDR3 has 12 amino acids. This chain's CDR3 is CASVSGNTEAFF. DNA of the CDR3: TGTGCCAGCGTGAGCGGGAACACTGAAGCTTTCTTT.

The chain recombines TRBV7-8 with TRBJ1-2, with a possible D match to TRBD1 (5 bases). V lost 5 bases, J lost 2 bases, and 15 bases lay in between. Germline V gives CDR1 SGHVS, CDR2 FQNEAQ. CDR3 length: 15 residues. The CDR3 reads CASSPGAGRNYGYTF. The CDR3 coding sequence is TGTGCCAGCAGCCCCGGGGCAGGGAGGAACTATGGCTACACCTTC.

This chain uses TRBV18 with TRBJ2-7; no clear D gene. CDR3 length: 12 residues. Germline V CDR1 and CDR2: KGHSH, LQKENI. Trimming shortened V by 3 bases and J by 3 bases, and 6 bases separated the two germline ends. The CDR3: CASSPEIYEQYF. Here the CDR3 DNA reads TGTGCCAGCTCACCCGAGATCTACGAGCAGTACTTC. Drawing the rest from reference TRBV18 and TRBJ2-7, the complete variable domain is NAGVMQNPRHLVRRRGQEARLRCSPMKGHSHVYWYRQLPEEGLKFMVYLQKENIIDESGMPKERFSAEFPKEGPSILRIQQVVRGDSAAYFCASSPEIYEQYFGPGTRLTVT.

This chain connects TRBV29-1 to TRBJ2-2, with 7 bases fitting TRBD1. Germline assignment: CDR1 SQVTM and CDR2 ANQGSEA. With 7 bases clipped from V and 7 bases from J, the junction kept 3 bases outside the gene matches. The length of the CDR3 is 11 residues. CDR3 sequence (DNA): TGCAGCGGCTACAGGGGCGGGGAGCTGTTTTTT. It codes for CSGYRGGELFF.